The 25 T cell receptor beta chains below were found in one sample sequenced in a study of graft-versus-host responses after intestinal transplantation. Generated by immunoSEQ multiplex PCR, the TCRdb table keeps only in-frame clones and is missing some. The repertoire includes around 130,000 clones, roughly nine tenths of them detected once, and under 0.2% sits in the top ten. Antigen specificity for these receptors is unknown. The material sequenced was unstimulated CD4+ T cells sorted from spleen or lymph node cells, taken before intestinal transplant. The receptors come from a human donor who received an intestinal transplant.

This clone was detected only once. This sequence joins TRBV11-3 and TRBJ2-1, with unresolved D. Trimming left V 6 bases short and J 5 bases short, with 8 bases between. Germline V gene data show CDR1 as SGHNT and CDR2 as YENEEA. The length of the CDR3 is 12 residues. The CDR3 DNA sequence: TGTGCCAGCAGTTCAACCCACAATGAGCAGTTCTTC. This gives the protein CASSSTHNEQFF. Full variable domain (remainder filled in from reference TRBV11-3 and TRBJ2-1): EAGVVQSPRYKIIEKKQPVAFWCNPISGHNTLYWYLQNLGQGPELLIRYENEEAVDDSQLPKDRFSAERLKGVDSTLKIQPAELGDSAVYLCASSSTHNEQFFGPGTRLTVL.

The gene calls are TRBV19 and TRBJ1-3; D is unresolved. CDR3 length: 15 amino acids. V lost 3 bases and J 3 bases, leaving 12 bases between the germline ends. CDR1 and CDR2 from the germline V gene are LNHDA and SQIVND (reference sequence). CDR3 DNA sequence: TGTGCCAGTAGTATGAGGGTTGTGAATGGAAACACCATATATTTT. Protein product: CASSMRVVNGNTIYF.

V gene TRBV5-1 combines with J gene TRBJ2-4; D not certain. Germline V lookup: CDR1 SGHRS, CDR2 YFSETQ. This CDR3 spans 14 amino acids. V was pared by 1 base and J by 1 base, with 6 bases between. CDR3 sequence: CASSLRRAKNIQYF. CDR3 DNA: TGCGCCAGCAGCTTGCGCAGGGCCAAAAACATTCAGTACTTC. Combining the CDR3 with reference TRBV5-1 and TRBJ2-4 gives the whole variable domain KAGVTQTPRYLIKTRGQQVTLSCSPISGHRSVSWYQQTPGQGLQFLFEYFSETQRNKGNFPGRFSGRQFSNSRSEMNVSTLELGDSALYLCASSLRRAKNIQYFGAGTRLSVL.

The chain combines TRBV5-1 with TRBJ2-3; 9 bases are shared with TRBD1. J lost 3 bases, V lost 4 bases, and 3 bases had no gene match. Germline-derived CDR1 and CDR2 are SGHRS and YFSETQ. This CDR3 has 14 amino acids. CDR3 DNA: TGCGCCAGCAGCCAACAGGGGGCAACAGATACGCAGTATTTT. Translating it yields CASSQQGATDTQYF.

Regarding this clone: In the same sample, other DNA sequences code for this CDR3. CDR3 region: CASSRSGGVQFF. The CDR3, as DNA: TGTGCCAGCAGTCGTAGCGGGGGGGTGCAGTTCTTC. This rearrangement joins TRBV2 to TRBJ2-1; 11 nucleotides line up with TRBD2. The CDR3 runs 12 residues. Losses at the gene ends were 5 bases for V and 12 bases for J; bases not matched to a gene: 3. CDR1 is SNHLY and CDR2 is FYNNEI in the germline V gene.

V and J are TRBV11-3 and TRBJ2-7; 7 bases agree with TRBD2. With 2 bases clipped from V and 7 bases from J, the junction kept 2 bases outside the gene matches. CDR3 size: 12 residues. Germline CDR1 reads SGHNT; CDR2 reads YENEEA. CDR3 DNA sequence: TGTGCCAGCAGCTTAACGGGGGGAGAGCAGTACTTC. Translated, it gives CASSLTGGEQYF.

V is TRBV6-6 and J is TRBJ1-2; no definite D call. Trimming removed 2 bases from V and 1 base from J, with 8 bases in between. Germline assignment: CDR1 MNHNY and CDR2 SVGAGI (reference sequence). This CDR3 comprises 14 residues. CDR3 bases: TGTGCCAGCAGTTACGCGGGAAATAACTATGGCTACACCTTC. This encodes CASSYAGNNYGYTF.

CDR3 in DNA: TGCAGCGTCGCTTGGGACAGGGGAATCTCCTACGAGCAGTACTTC. The encoded protein is CSVAWDRGISYEQYF. The rearrangement joins TRBV29-1 to TRBJ2-7; TRBD1 agrees at 10 bases. The junction had 8 bases not matched to a gene; V was cut back by 6 bases and J by 0 bases. This CDR3 has 15 amino acids. CDR1 and CDR2 (germline): SQVTM, ANQGSEA.

This chain joins TRBV6-1 and TRBJ2-5; no firm D call. The CDR3 loop spans 11 amino acids. Germline V lookup: CDR1 MNHNS, CDR2 SASEGT. Trimming pared 1 base from V and 7 bases from J, leaving 4 bases between. CDR3 DNA: TGTGCCAGCAGTGAAGGGGGGACCCAGTACTTC. Translating it yields CASSEGGTQYF.

The chain joins TRBV7-2 to TRBJ2-3; TRBD1 might be the D (5 bases). V lost 5 bases and J lost 3, with 12 bases in between. Germline V gives CDR1 SGHTA, CDR2 FQGNSA. This CDR3 region has 14 residues. CDR3 in DNA: TGTGCCAGCAGCCCCACAGGCGGTACAGATACGCAGTATTTT. This translates into CASSPTGGTDTQYF.

V usage is TRBV5-4 and J usage is TRBJ2-3; 13 positions match TRBD2. This CDR3 has 16 residues. After removal of 1 base from V and 8 bases from J, the junction contained 7 bases not matched to a gene. The germline gives CDR1 SGHNT, CDR2 YYREEE (reference sequence). CDR3 residues: CASSLKRLAGGGTQYF. The CDR3 region has the DNA TGTGCCAGCAGCTTGAAGCGACTAGCGGGGGGAGGTACGCAGTATTTT.

This rearrangement joins TRBV6-6 to TRBJ2-7; 10 positions agree with TRBD1. The CDR3 runs 14 residues. Germline CDR1 and CDR2: MNHNY and SVGAGI (reference sequence). Germline trimming cut 8 bases from V and 3 bases from J; bases unmatched to any gene: 7. The CDR3 region is CASGRQGALYEQYF. In nucleotides, the CDR3 is TGTGCCAGCGGCAGACAGGGGGCCCTCTACGAGCAGTACTTC.

The rearrangement links TRBV11-3 to TRBJ2-7; no reliable D call. The CDR3 is 12 residues long. From germline, CDR1 is SGHNT and CDR2 YENEEA. Between the trimmed V and J ends, which lost 6 bases and 3 bases, there was a span of 9 bases. CDR3 nucleotide sequence: TGTGCCAGCAGTCAGGACGGCTACGAGCAGTACTTC. Residues: CASSQDGYEQYF.

The chain combines TRBV7-9 with TRBJ1-1, with no clear D. CDR1 and CDR2 from the germline V gene are SEHNR and FQNEAQ (reference sequence). Trimming removed 5 bases at V and 7 bases at J, with 17 bases between. CDR3 size: 14 residues. Here the CDR3 reads CASSRSRVVDEAFF. CDR3 nucleotides: TGTGCCAGCAGCCGCAGTCGAGTGGTCGATGAAGCTTTCTTT.

Written as DNA, the CDR3 is TGTGCCAGCACCCAACCACAGGGGAACGGGGATACGCAGTATTTT. Protein: CASTQPQGNGDTQYF. The chain recombines TRBV6-6 with TRBJ2-3; 7 bases agree with TRBD1. The germline CDR1 and CDR2 sequences are MNHNY and SVGAGI (reference sequence). The CDR3 spans 15 residues. V dropped 7 bases and J dropped 6; count of bases not matched to a gene: 13.

The rearrangement links TRBV5-1 to TRBJ2-1; weak D call: TRBD2 (6 bases). This CDR3 is built from 15 residues. The germline V and J ends were trimmed by 4 bases and 3 bases, with 14 bases remaining between them. Germline V CDR1 and CDR2: SGHRS, YFSETQ. This CDR3 reads CASSVGGVGYNEQFF. The CDR3, as DNA: TGCGCCAGCAGCGTAGGAGGGGTGGGCTACAATGAGCAGTTCTTC.

The V gene is TRBV5-4, the J gene TRBJ1-3; 9 positions agree with TRBD1. V gave up 4 bases and J gave up 4 bases; unmatched junction bases: 9. The CDR3 is 16 residues long. Germline-derived CDR1 and CDR2 are SGHNT and YYREEE (reference sequence). CDR3 loop: CASSGTGTGNGNTIYF. The CDR3, as DNA: TGTGCCAGCAGCGGAACCGGGACAGGGAACGGAAACACCATATATTTT.

J is TRBJ1-5 and V is TRBV6-6; unclear D gene. V was shortened by 0 bases and J by 7 bases, with 10 bases between the two germline ends. Germline CDR1 MNHNY, CDR2 SVGAGI (reference sequence). The CDR3 extends over 14 amino acids. The CDR3 coding sequence is TGTGCCAGCAGTTACTCTGGTCGTGGGCAGCCCCAGCATTTT. Translation gives CASSYSGRGQPQHF.

V gene TRBV10-1 combines with J gene TRBJ2-3, with D possibly being TRBD1 or TRBD2 (6 bases each). There are 17 residues in the CDR3. V was pared by 2 bases and J by 0 bases, with 15 bases between. Germline V gene sequence: CDR1 WNHNN, CDR2 SYGVQD (reference sequence). The CDR3 region has the DNA TGCGCCAGCAGTGAGGGTACGGGGGCATATAGCACAGATACGCAGTATTTT. Translation gives CASSEGTGAYSTDTQYF.

V gene TRBV7-8 combines with J gene TRBJ1-2; D remains ambiguous. Trimming took off 1 base at V and 4 bases at J, with 10 bases between the two ends. The CDR3 covers 14 residues. CDR1 and CDR2 (germline): SGHVS, FQNEAQ. CDR3 nucleotide sequence: TGTGCCAGCAGCTTAGATCGCATACCCTATGGCTACACCTTC. As protein: CASSLDRIPYGYTF.

The rearrangement links TRBV6-5 to TRBJ2-2; no clear D gene. Germline CDR1 MNHEY, CDR2 SVGAGI. CDR3 size: 15 residues. Trimming cost V 2 bases and J 1 base, with 8 bases left between them. CDR3 nucleotide sequence: TGTGCCAGCAGTTACGGCTTGGTGAACACCGGGGAGCTGTTTTTT. Its translation: CASSYGLVNTGELFF.

CDR3 sequence (DNA): TGTGCCAGCAGCGTCTTAGGACAGGGGGCTAGGAATGAGCAGTTCTTC. Protein: CASSVLGQGARNEQFF. This rearrangement joins TRBV9 to TRBJ2-1, with 11 bases that match TRBD1. The germline V gene encodes CDR1 SGDLS and CDR2 YYNGEE. The CDR3 covers 16 residues. V dropped 2 bases and J dropped 7; count of bases not matched to a gene: 8.

This chain connects TRBV7-9 to TRBJ2-1, with TRBD2 matching 15 bases. The CDR3 is made up of 15 amino acids. Germline values: CDR1 SEHNR, CDR2 FQNEAQ (reference sequence). The J segment lost 7 bases and the V segment lost 3 bases, leaving 1 base of the junction unmatched. Here the CDR3 DNA reads TGTGCCAGCAGCTTCGGACTAGCGGGGGGGAATGAGCAGTTCTTC. Its translation is CASSFGLAGGNEQFF.

The chain joins TRBV10-3 to TRBJ1-2; 10 nucleotides line up with TRBD1. Trimming cost V 7 bases and J 8 bases; bases outside gene matches: 7. CDR3 length: 13 amino acids. From germline, CDR1 is ENHRY and CDR2 SYGVKD. CDR3: CAITSGQGQGYTF. Here the CDR3 DNA reads TGTGCCATCACCTCGGGACAGGGGCAGGGCTACACCTTC.

J is TRBJ1-2 and V is TRBV6-1; the D gene is possibly TRBD1 (5 bases). This CDR3 comprises 14 residues. Germline CDR1 reads MNHNS; CDR2 reads SASEGT. The V end was cut by 6 bases, the J end by 3 bases, with 14 bases between. This CDR3 is CASRITGGDYGYTF. CDR3 sequence (DNA): TGTGCCAGCAGGATAACAGGTGGAGACTATGGCTACACCTTC.